This record covers a single T cell receptor beta chain. Its antigen is unknown. Reverse transcribing all isolated RNA meant expressed TCRB transcripts were sequenced. Using immunoSEQ multiplex PCR, the repertoire was profiled, and TCRdb retains in-frame clones only, with some absent. The sample has hundreds of thousands of clones, over 12% seen once. CDR3 length: 14 amino acids. Trimming shortened V by 2 bases and J by 5 bases, and 14 bases separated the two germline ends. Germline V gene lookup returns CDR1 GTSNPN and CDR2 SVGIG (reference sequence). This sample was included in a study of beta chain features in type 1 diabetes. Study-level points and caveats: Patients with Type 1 diabetes showed moderately but significantly shorter TCRB CDR3s in all four CD4+ subsets. Naive, central memory and Treg TCRB repertoires appeared more alike in patients than in healthy donors.

The sequencing input was naive CD4+ T cells from blood. This sequence originates from a young man with type 1 diabetes. The chain couples TRBV30 to TRBJ2-3, with TRBD2 as a possible D gene (6 bases). CDR3 in amino acids: CAWSPGTSRDTQYF. CDR3 bases: TGTGCCTGGAGTCCCGGGACTTCGAGAGATACGCAGTATTTT.